A single sample is the source of the 20 T cell receptor beta chains below, sequenced in a study of T cell repertoires in ileal Crohn's disease. Time point defined: inflamed ileum from the surgical specimen. The assay was immunoSEQ multiplex PCR, and TCRdb's table has in-frame clones only and misses some. The sample yields more than 15,000 clones, about 78% seen once. Source material: ileal tissue. The receptors come from an adult with Crohn's disease.

The gene calls are TRBV19 and TRBJ2-1; 11 bases agree with TRBD2. CDR3 length: 18 amino acids. Germline V lookup: CDR1 LNHDA, CDR2 SQIVND (reference sequence). The V and J ends lost 7 bases and 0 bases, in that order; junction bases with no gene match: 11. The CDR3 sequence is CASMGLAGGQGSYNEQFF. The CDR3 DNA reads as TGTGCCAGTATGGGGCTAGCGGGAGGTCAGGGCTCCTACAATGAGCAGTTCTTC.

The chain links TRBV11-2 to TRBJ1-6; 7 positions match TRBD1. The CDR3 extends over 15 amino acids. Looked up from germline, CDR1 is SGHAT and CDR2 is FQNNGV. Trimming cost V 4 bases and J 10 bases; bases outside gene matches: 10. CDR3 sequence: CASSSQDRLASPLHF. For the CDR3, the DNA is TGTGCCAGCAGCTCCCAGGACAGGTTGGCCTCACCCCTCCACTTT.

The gene calls are TRBV27 and TRBJ2-1; TRBD1 is a possible D gene (5 bases). This CDR3 is 15 amino acids long. The germline V gene encodes CDR1 MNHEY and CDR2 SMNVEV (reference sequence). Trimming pared 2 bases from V and 7 bases from J, leaving 15 bases between. CDR3 sequence: CASSLAAGKANEQFF. The CDR3 DNA follows: TGTGCCAGCAGTTTAGCGGCAGGGAAAGCAAATGAGCAGTTCTTC.

The J gene is TRBJ2-1, the V gene TRBV7-9; TRBD2 is a possible D gene (5 bases). This CDR3 is 17 amino acids long. Per germline, CDR1 SEHNR and CDR2 FQNEAQ (reference sequence). Between the trimmed V and J ends, which lost 5 bases and 1 base, there was a span of 18 bases. Written as DNA, the CDR3 is TGTGCCAGCAGCCTTACGAGCGCGGACTCATCCTACAATGAGCAGTTCTTC. Protein sequence: CASSLTSADSSYNEQFF.

The chain carries TRBV12-5 and TRBJ2-3; 12 bases agree with TRBD1. CDR3 length equals 17 residues. Germline V gene sequence: CDR1 LGHNT, CDR2 FRNRAP. With 11 bases clipped from V and 2 bases from J, the junction kept 14 bases outside the gene matches. The CDR3 is CALGTGGAGLPTDTQYF. For the CDR3, the DNA is TGTGCTTTAGGGACAGGGGGCGCGGGACTCCCCACAGATACGCAGTATTTT.

This chain joins TRBV6-5 and TRBJ1-4; 10 bases agree with TRBD1. CDR1 and CDR2 from the germline V gene are MNHEY and SVGAGI. Unmatched junction bases numbered 7, after V lost 5 bases and J lost 7 bases. CDR3 length equals 15 residues. CDR3 sequence (DNA): TGTGCCAGCAGTCCAGGGACAGGGGTTGGTGAAAAACTGTTTTTT. Protein product: CASSPGTGVGEKLFF.

V usage is TRBV27 and J usage is TRBJ1-5; D uncertain. The CDR3 consists of 14 residues. Germline assignment: CDR1 MNHEY and CDR2 SMNVEV (reference sequence). The germline V and J ends were trimmed by 3 bases and 1 base, with 7 bases remaining between them. CDR3 nucleotide sequence: TGTGCCAGCAGTTTTTCGTCAAGCAATCAGCCCCAGCATTTT. Its translation is CASSFSSSNQPQHF.

This chain joins TRBV28 and TRBJ1-1; D gene unclear. Trimming removed 2 bases from V and 1 base from J, with 5 bases in between. Looked up from germline, CDR1 is MDHEN and CDR2 is SYDVKM. The CDR3 sequence is 13 residues long. The CDR3 DNA reads TGTGCCAGCAGTTTAGGGCGGAACACTGAAGCTTTCTTT. Translated, it gives CASSLGRNTEAFF.

CDR3 sequence reads: CASSPRQGFKGETQYF. The CDR3, as DNA: TGTGCCAGCAGTCCCCGACAGGGGTTTAAGGGAGAGACCCAGTACTTC. V usage is TRBV6-6 and J usage is TRBJ2-5; 8 positions agree with TRBD1. Germline V CDR1 and CDR2: MNHNY, SVGAGI (reference sequence). The CDR3 loop spans 16 amino acids. Trimming removed 5 bases from V and 4 bases from J; junction bases left unmatched: 12.

This CDR3 reads CASSYPGIPYEQYF. The CDR3 coding sequence is TGTGCCAGCAGTTACCCGGGAATCCCCTACGAGCAGTACTTC. The chain couples TRBV6-6 to TRBJ2-7; D is possibly TRBD2 (5 bases). The CDR3 contains 14 residues. V was shortened by 2 bases and J by 2 bases, with 10 bases between the two germline ends. The germline gives CDR1 MNHNY, CDR2 SVGAGI (reference sequence).

This clone showed up just once. The chain joins TRBV6-9 to TRBJ2-5; 7 bases line up with TRBD1. The germline V gene encodes CDR1 MNHGY and CDR2 SVAAGI. This CDR3 region has 15 residues. V lost 1 base, J lost 5 bases, and 7 bases stayed unmatched. DNA for the CDR3: TGTGCCAGCAGTTATTTTTTCCCAGGGGGTGAGACCCAGTACTTC. Translated: CASSYFFPGGETQYF.

This clone was seen once. This sequence joins TRBV4-1 and TRBJ2-2; 11 bases align to TRBD2. CDR3 size: 18 residues. Germline V lookup: CDR1 MGHRA, CDR2 YSYEKL. V lost 4 bases to trimming and J lost 4 bases; unmatched junction nucleotides: 11. Written as DNA, the CDR3 is TGCGCCAGCAGCCTTAACAACAGACTAGCGGGATTCACCGGGGAGCTGTTTTTT. This codes for CASSLNNRLAGFTGELFF.

The chain uses TRBV5-5 and TRBJ2-1; D possibly corresponds to TRBD2 (5 bases). Trimming removed 7 bases from V and 9 bases from J, with 17 bases in between. The germline V gene encodes CDR1 SGHKS and CDR2 YYEKEE (reference sequence). CDR3 length: 13 amino acids. The CDR3 spells CASPGPLAGEQFF. The CDR3 nucleotides read TGTGCCAGCCCAGGTCCTCTGGCGGGTGAGCAGTTCTTC.

The V and J genes are TRBV28 and TRBJ2-1; the match to TRBD2 covers 8 bases. This CDR3 has 15 residues. J lost 5 bases, V lost 5 bases, and 8 bases had no gene match. The V gene's germline CDR1 is MDHEN and CDR2 SYDVKM. The CDR3 reads CASSPGLVGHNEQFF. CDR3 nucleotide sequence: TGTGCCAGCAGTCCGGGACTAGTAGGGCACAATGAGCAGTTCTTC. The full variable domain, rest sourced from reference TRBV28 and TRBJ2-1, is DVKVTQSSRYLVKRTGEKVFLECVQDMDHENMFWYRQDPGLGLRLIYFSYDVKMKEKGDIPEGYSVSREKKERFSLILESASTNQTSMYLCASSPGLVGHNEQFFGPGTRLTVL.

This clone was seen more than once but under ten times. The CDR3 sequence is CASRQTGGGVGNIQYF. The CDR3 region has the DNA TGTGCCAGCAGGCAAACGGGCGGGGGTGTGGGAAACATTCAGTACTTC. The chain uses TRBV28 and TRBJ2-4; 7 bases are a match to TRBD2. With 6 bases clipped from V and 6 bases from J, the junction kept 14 bases outside the gene matches. Germline values: CDR1 MDHEN, CDR2 SYDVKM. The CDR3 is 16 amino acids. The full variable domain, completed using reference TRBV28 and TRBJ2-4, is DVKVTQSSRYLVKRTGEKVFLECVQDMDHENMFWYRQDPGLGLRLIYFSYDVKMKEKGDIPEGYSVSREKKERFSLILESASTNQTSMYLCASRQTGGGVGNIQYFGAGTRLSVL.

The chain links TRBV9 to TRBJ2-3; no firm D call. The CDR3 totals 16 residues. V shed 0 bases and J shed 0 bases, with 11 bases lying between them. CDR1 is SGDLS and CDR2 is YYNGEE in the germline V gene. CDR3 DNA sequence: TGTGCCAGCAGCGTAGGAAGTGCTACTAGCACAGATACGCAGTATTTT. Protein: CASSVGSATSTDTQYF.

This chain connects TRBV19 to TRBJ2-3; D perhaps matches TRBD1 (5 bases). Germline CDR1 LNHDA, CDR2 SQIVND (reference sequence). Trimming pared 3 bases from V and 8 bases from J, leaving 15 bases between. CDR3 size: 14 residues. CDR3 amino acids: CASSMSSGYGTQYF. DNA for the CDR3: TGTGCCAGTAGTATGTCCTCAGGGTATGGTACGCAGTATTTT.

The chain joins TRBV10-2 to TRBJ1-4, with D maybe TRBD1 (6 bases). CDR3 length: 13 residues. The V end lost 2 bases, the J end lost 8 bases, and 9 bases lay between the germline ends. CDR1 and CDR2 (germline): WSHSY, SAAADI. The CDR3 nucleotides are TGCGCCAGCAGTGAGATCAGGGGCGAAAAACTGTTTTTT. Translation: CASSEIRGEKLFF.

This clone was seen a few times. The rearrangement joins TRBV7-9 to TRBJ2-2, with D unclear. CDR1 and CDR2 (germline): SEHNR, FQNEAQ (reference sequence). This CDR3 is 15 amino acids long. V shed 4 bases and J shed 2 bases, with 11 bases lying between them. The DNA of the CDR3 is TGTGCCAGCAGCTCCCCACCACATAACACCGGGGAGCTGTTTTTT. Amino acids: CASSSPPHNTGELFF. The variable domain in full, with the rest retrieved from reference TRBV7-9 and TRBJ2-2, is DTGVSQNPRHKITKRGQNVTFRCDPISEHNRLYWYRQTLGQGPEFLTYFQNEAQLEKSRLLSDRFSAERPKGSFSTLEIQRTEQGDSAMYLCASSSPPHNTGELFFGEGSRLTVL.

A single count supports this clone. The J gene is TRBJ2-7, the V gene TRBV29-1, with 8 bases lining up with TRBD1. Germline assignment: CDR1 SQVTM and CDR2 ANQGSEA. CDR3 length: 13 amino acids. The trim removed 2 bases at V and 6 bases at J, leaving 6 bases unmatched. The CDR3 DNA reads TGCAGCGTTGAAACCCGAACAGGGGGCGAGCAGTACTTC. It encodes CSVETRTGGEQYF.